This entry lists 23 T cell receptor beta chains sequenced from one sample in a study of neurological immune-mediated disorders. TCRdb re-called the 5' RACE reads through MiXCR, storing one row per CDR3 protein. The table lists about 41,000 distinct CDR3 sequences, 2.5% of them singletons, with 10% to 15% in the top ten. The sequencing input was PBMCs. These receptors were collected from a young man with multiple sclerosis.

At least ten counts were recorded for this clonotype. CDR3 sequence: CSAPNRAVNTEAFF. The CDR3 DNA reads TGCAGTGCCCCCAACAGGGCAGTGAACACTGAAGCTTTCTTT. J is TRBJ1-1 and V is TRBV20-1; weak D call: TRBD1 (6 bases). CDR1 DFQATT and CDR2 SNEGSKA come from the germline V gene (reference sequence). Trimming took 6 bases from V and 0 from J, leaving 14 bases between them. This CDR3 has 14 amino acids.

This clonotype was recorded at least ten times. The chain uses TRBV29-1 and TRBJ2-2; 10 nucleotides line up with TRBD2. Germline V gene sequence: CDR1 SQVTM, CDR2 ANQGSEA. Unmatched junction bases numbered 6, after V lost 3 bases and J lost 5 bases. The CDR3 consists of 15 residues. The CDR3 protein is CSVEGAGGTTGELFF. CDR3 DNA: TGCAGCGTTGAGGGAGCGGGAGGGACGACCGGGGAGCTGTTTTTT.

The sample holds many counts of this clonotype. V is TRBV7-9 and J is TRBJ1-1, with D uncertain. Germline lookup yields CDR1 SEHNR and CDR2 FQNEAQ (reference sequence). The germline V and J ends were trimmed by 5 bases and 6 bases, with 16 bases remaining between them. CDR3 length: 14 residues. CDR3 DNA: TGTGCCAGCAGCCCGGACGGGCCTCCGGCTGAAGCTTTCTTT. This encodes CASSPDGPPAEAFF.

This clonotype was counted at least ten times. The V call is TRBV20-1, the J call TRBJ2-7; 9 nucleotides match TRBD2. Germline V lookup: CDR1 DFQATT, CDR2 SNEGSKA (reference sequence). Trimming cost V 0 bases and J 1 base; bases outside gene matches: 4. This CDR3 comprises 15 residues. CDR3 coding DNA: TGCAGTGCTAGAGAACCAGCGGGAGGATCCTACGAGCAGTACTTC. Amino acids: CSAREPAGGSYEQYF.

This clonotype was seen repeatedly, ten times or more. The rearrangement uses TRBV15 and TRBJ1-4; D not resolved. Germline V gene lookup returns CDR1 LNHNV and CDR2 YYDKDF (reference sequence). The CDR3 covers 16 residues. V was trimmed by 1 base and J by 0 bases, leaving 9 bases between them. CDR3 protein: CATSRGTVATNEKLFF. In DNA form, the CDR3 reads TGTGCCACCAGCAGAGGAACAGTAGCAACTAATGAAAAACTGTTTTTT.

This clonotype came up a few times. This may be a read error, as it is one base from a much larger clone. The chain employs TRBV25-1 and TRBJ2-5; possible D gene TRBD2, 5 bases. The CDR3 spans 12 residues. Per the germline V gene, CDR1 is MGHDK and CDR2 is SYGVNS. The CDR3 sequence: CDSRGLRETQYF. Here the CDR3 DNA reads TGTGACAGCAGAGGGCTCAGGGAGACCCAGTACTTC.

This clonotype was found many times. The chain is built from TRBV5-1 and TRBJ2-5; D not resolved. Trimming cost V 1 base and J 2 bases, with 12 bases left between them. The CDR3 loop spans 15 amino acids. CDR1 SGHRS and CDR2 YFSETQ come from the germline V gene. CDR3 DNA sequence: TGCGCCAGCAGCTTGTACTTAGCAACTCAAGAGACCCAGTACTTC. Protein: CASSLYLATQETQYF. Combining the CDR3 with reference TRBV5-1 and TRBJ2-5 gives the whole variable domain KAGVTQTPRYLIKTRGQQVTLSCSPISGHRSVSWYQQTPGQGLQFLFEYFSETQRNKGNFPGRFSGRQFSNSRSEMNVSTLELGDSALYLCASSLYLATQETQYFGPGTRLLVL.

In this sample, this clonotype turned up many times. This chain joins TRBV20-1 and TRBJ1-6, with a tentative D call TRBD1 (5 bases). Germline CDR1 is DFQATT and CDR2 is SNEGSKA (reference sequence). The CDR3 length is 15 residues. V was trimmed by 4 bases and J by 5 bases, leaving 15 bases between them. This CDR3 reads CSAKWTTRNNSPLHF. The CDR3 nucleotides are TGCAGTGCTAAATGGACAACTCGTAATAATTCACCCCTCCACTTT.

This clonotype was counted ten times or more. CDR3 nucleotides: TGCAGTGCTAACGGACAGGGCCCTCAGCCCCAGCATTTT. Translating gives CSANGQGPQPQHF. This chain joins TRBV20-1 and TRBJ1-5; 8 bases line up with TRBD1. From germline, CDR1 is DFQATT and CDR2 SNEGSKA (reference sequence). J lost 6 bases, V lost 4 bases, and 5 bases had no gene match. CDR3 length equals 13 residues.

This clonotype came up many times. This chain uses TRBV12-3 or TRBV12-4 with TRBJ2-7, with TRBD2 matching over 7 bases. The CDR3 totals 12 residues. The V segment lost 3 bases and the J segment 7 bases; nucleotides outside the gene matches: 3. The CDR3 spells CASSLGGREQYF. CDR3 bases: TGTGCCAGCAGTTTGGGAGGGAGGGAGCAGTACTTC.

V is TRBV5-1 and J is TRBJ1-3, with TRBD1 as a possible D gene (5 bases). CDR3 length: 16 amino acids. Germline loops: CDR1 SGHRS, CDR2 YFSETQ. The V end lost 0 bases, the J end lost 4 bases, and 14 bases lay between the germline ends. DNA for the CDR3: TGCGCCAGCAGCTTGGCCTCGACAGCGGGAGGAAACACCATATATTTT. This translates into CASSLASTAGGNTIYF.

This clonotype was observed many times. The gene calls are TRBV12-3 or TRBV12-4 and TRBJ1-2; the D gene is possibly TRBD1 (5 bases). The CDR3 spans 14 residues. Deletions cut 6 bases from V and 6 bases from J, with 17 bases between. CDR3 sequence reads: CASSPVWQGDGYTF. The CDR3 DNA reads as TGTGCCAGCAGCCCCGTTTGGCAGGGAGATGGCTACACCTTC.

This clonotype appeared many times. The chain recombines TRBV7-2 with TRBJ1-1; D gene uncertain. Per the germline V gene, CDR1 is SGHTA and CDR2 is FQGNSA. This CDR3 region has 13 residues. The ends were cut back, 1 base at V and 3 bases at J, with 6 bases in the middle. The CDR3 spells CASSLGVHTEAFF. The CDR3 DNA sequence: TGTGCCAGCAGCTTAGGGGTGCACACTGAAGCTTTCTTT.

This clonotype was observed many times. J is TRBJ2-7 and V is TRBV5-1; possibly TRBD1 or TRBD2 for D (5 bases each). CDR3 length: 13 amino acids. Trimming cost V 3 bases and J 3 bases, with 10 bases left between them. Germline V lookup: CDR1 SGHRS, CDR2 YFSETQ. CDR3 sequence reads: CASSSGPDYEQYF. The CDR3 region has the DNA TGCGCCAGCAGCTCGGGACCCGACTACGAGCAGTACTTC. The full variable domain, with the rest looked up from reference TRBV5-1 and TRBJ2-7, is KAGVTQTPRYLIKTRGQQVTLSCSPISGHRSVSWYQQTPGQGLQFLFEYFSETQRNKGNFPGRFSGRQFSNSRSEMNVSTLELGDSALYLCASSSGPDYEQYFGPGTRLTVT.

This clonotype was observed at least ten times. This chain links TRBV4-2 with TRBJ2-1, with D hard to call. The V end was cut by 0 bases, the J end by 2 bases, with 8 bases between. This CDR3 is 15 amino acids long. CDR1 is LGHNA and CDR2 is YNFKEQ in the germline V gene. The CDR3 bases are TGTGCCAGCAGCCAAGAGGAAGGAACCTACAATGAGCAGTTCTTC. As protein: CASSQEEGTYNEQFF.

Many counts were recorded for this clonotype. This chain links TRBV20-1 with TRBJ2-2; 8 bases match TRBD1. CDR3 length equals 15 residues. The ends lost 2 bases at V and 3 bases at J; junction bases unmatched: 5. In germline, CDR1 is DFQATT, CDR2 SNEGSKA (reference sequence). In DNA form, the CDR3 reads TGCAGTGCTAGAACCCCGGACAGGGACACCGGGGAGCTGTTTTTT. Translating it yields CSARTPDRDTGELFF.

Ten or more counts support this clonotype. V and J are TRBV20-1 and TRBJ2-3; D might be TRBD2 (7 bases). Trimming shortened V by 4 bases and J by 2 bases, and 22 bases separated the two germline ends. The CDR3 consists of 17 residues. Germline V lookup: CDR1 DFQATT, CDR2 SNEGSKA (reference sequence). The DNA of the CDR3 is TGCAGTGCTATTCATCCCGGGGGGCCTTTTTCCACAGATACGCAGTATTTT. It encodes CSAIHPGGPFSTDTQYF.

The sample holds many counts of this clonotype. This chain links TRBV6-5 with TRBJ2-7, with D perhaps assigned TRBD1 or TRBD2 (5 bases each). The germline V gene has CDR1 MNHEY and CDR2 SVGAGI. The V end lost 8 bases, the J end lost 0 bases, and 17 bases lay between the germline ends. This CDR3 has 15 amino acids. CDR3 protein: CASSLGTASSYEQYF. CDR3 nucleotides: TGTGCCAGCTCATTGGGGACGGCGAGCTCCTACGAGCAGTACTTC.

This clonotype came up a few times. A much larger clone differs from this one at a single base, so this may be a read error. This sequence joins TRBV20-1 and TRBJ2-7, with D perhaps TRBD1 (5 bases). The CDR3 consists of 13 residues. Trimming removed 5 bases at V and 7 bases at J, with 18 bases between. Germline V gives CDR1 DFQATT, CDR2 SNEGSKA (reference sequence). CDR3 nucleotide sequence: TGCAGTGCTCAGGGTTGGACCCTCCAAGAGCAGTACTTC. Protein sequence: CSAQGWTLQEQYF.

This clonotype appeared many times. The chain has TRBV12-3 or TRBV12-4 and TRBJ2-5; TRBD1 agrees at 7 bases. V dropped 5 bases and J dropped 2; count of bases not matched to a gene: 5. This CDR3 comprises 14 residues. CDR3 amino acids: CASSPGQSQETQYF. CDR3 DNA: TGTGCCAGCAGTCCGGGACAGAGTCAAGAGACCCAGTACTTC.

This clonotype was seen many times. CDR3 bases: TGCAGTGCTAGAGATCCAAGCGGGAGCCCCCAGTTCTTC. Translation: CSARDPSGSPQFF. This chain joins TRBV20-1 and TRBJ2-1; 8 bases align to TRBD2. V trimming: 0 bases; J trimming: 13 bases; junction bases outside the gene matches: 8. CDR3 length: 13 amino acids. CDR1 and CDR2 from the germline V gene are DFQATT and SNEGSKA (reference sequence).

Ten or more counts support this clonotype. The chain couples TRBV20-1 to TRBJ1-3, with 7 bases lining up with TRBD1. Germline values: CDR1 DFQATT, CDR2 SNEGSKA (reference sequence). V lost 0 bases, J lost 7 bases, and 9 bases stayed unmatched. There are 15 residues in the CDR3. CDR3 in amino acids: CSARDGEGAANTIYF. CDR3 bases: TGCAGTGCTAGAGATGGAGAGGGGGCGGCTAACACCATATATTTT.

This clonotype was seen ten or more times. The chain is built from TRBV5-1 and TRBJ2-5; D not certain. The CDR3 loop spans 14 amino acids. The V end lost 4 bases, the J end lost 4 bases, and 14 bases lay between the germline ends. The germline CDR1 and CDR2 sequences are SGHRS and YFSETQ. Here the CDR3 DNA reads TGCGCCAGCAGCGATGGGCGGCGACTAGAGACCCAGTACTTC. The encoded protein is CASSDGRRLETQYF. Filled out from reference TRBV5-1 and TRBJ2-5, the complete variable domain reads KAGVTQTPRYLIKTRGQQVTLSCSPISGHRSVSWYQQTPGQGLQFLFEYFSETQRNKGNFPGRFSGRQFSNSRSEMNVSTLELGDSALYLCASSDGRRLETQYFGPGTRLLVL.